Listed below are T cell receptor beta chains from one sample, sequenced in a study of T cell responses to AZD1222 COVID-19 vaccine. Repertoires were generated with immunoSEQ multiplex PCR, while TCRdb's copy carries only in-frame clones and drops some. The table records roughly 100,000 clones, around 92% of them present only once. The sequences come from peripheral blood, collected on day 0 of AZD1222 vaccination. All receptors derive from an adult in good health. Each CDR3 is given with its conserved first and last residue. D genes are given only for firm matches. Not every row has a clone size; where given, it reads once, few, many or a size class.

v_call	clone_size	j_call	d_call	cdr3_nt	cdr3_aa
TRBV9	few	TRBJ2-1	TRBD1	TGTGCCAGCAGCGCCAGGGGGCTAGGTGAGCAGTTCTTC	CASSARGLGEQFF
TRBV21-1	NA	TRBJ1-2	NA	TGTGCCAGCAGCCTCAGGCAGGGGGCGGGGGGCTACACCTTC	CASSLRQGAGGYTF
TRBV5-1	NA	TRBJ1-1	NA	TGCGCCAGCAGCTGGACCATCAGGAACACTGAAGCTTTCTTT	CASSWTIRNTEAFF
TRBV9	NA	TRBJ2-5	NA	TGTGCCAGCAGCGTAGGGACTGAAGAGACCCAGTACTTC	CASSVGTEETQYF
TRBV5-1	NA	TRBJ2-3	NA	TGCGCCAGCAGCTTAGCGGAGAACACAGATACGCAGTATTTT	CASSLAENTDTQYF
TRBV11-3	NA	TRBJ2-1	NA	TGTGCCAGCTTAAGACAGGAAATAACAAGCTCCTACAATGAGCAGTTCTTC	CASLRQEITSSYNEQFF
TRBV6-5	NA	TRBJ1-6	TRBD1	TGTGCCAGCAGCCGGACAGGACTCAATTCACCCCTCCACTTT	CASSRTGLNSPLHF
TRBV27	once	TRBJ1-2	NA	TGTGCCAGCAGTCGAACTCGGGACATGAACTATGGCTACACCTTC	CASSRTRDMNYGYTF
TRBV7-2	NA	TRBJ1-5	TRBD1	TGTGCCAGCAGCTTAGTCCCAGGGGGTGGCAATCAGCCCCAGCATTTT	CASSLVPGGGNQPQHF
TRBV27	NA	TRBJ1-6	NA	TGTGCCAGCAGTTTAAGGGGGGAAAGCTCCTATAATTCACCCCTCCACTTT	CASSLRGESSYNSPLHF
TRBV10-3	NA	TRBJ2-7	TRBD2	TGTGCCATCAGTGAGGGGAGGGATAAGTACTTC	CAISEGRDKYF
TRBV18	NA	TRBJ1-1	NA	TGTGCCAGCTCATCAAGGGGTCCGGGCACTGAAGCTTTCTTT	CASSSRGPGTEAFF
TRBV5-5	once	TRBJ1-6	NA	TGTGCCAGCAGCTACACCGACAGCGACAATTCACCCCTCCACTTT	CASSYTDSDNSPLHF
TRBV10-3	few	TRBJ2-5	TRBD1	TGTGCCATCAGTTCAACAGGGGGGCGAGCGACTCAAGAGACCCAGTACTTC	CAISSTGGRATQETQYF
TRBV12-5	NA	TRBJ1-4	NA	TGTGCTAGTGGCTATACGGGGGAGACCGAAAAACTGTTTTTT	CASGYTGETEKLFF
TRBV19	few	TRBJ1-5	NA	TGTGCCAGTAGTATACTAGCCGCCAGCACGCCTCGGCCCCAGCATTTT	CASSILAASTPRPQHF
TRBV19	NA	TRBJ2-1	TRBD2	TGTGCCAGTAGTGGCCTAGCGGGAGGGCCAGGCAATGAGCAGTTCTTC	CASSGLAGGPGNEQFF
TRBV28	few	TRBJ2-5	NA	TGTGCCAGCAGTAGGGTGGAGTACCAAGAGACCCAGTACTTC	CASSRVEYQETQYF
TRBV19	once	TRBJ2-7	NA	TGTGCCAGTAGTATAGCGGGACAAACGACCTACGAGCAGTACTTC	CASSIAGQTTYEQYF
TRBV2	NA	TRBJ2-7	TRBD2	TGTGCCAGCAAGGATGGGCGGGAGGTACGGTACGAGCAGTACTTC	CASKDGREVRYEQYF
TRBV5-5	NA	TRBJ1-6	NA	TGTGCCAGCAGCTTGGACACCAGATATAATTCACCCCTCCACTTT	CASSLDTRYNSPLHF
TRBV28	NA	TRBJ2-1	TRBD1	TGTGCCAGCAGTTTATACAGGGGATTTGGGCAGTTCTTC	CASSLYRGFGQFF
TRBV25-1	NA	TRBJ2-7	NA	TGTGCCAGCAGCGGGGACCTCAGGAGCGGCCGTACCTACGAGCAGTACTTC	CASSGDLRSGRTYEQYF
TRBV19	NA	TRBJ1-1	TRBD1	TGTGCCAGTACTGATCCCGGTGGAGGGGGCCCTGAAGCTTTCTTT	CASTDPGGGGPEAFF
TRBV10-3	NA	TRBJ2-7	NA	TGTGCCATCAGCCCTGGGGGTAGCTCCTACGAGCAGTACTTC	CAISPGGSSYEQYF
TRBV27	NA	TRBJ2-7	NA	TGTGCCAGCAGGAACGGAGGCCACTACGAGCAGTACTTC	CASRNGGHYEQYF
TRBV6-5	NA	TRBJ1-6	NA	TGTGCCAGCAGTTACTCTGGGGCGCCTTCACCCCTCCACTTT	CASSYSGAPSPLHF
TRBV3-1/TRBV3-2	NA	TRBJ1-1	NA	TGTGCCAGCAGCCAAGGTACAGGGTTGAACACTGAAGCTTTCTTT	CASSQGTGLNTEAFF
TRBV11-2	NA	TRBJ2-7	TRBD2	TGTGCCAGCAGCTTACTCCTAGCGGGAGCTTCGCAGTACTTC	CASSLLLAGASQYF
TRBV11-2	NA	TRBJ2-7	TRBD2	TGTGCCAGCAGCCCAGGGACTAGCGGGATTCAGTACTTC	CASSPGTSGIQYF
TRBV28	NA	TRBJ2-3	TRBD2	TGTGCCAGCAGTTTTCCTAGCGGGAGAGCAGATACGCAGTATTTT	CASSFPSGRADTQYF
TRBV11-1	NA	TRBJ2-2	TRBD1	TGTGCCAGCAGCTCTGACAGGGGTAACACCGGGGAGCTGTTTTTT	CASSSDRGNTGELFF
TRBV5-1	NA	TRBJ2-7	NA	TGCGCCAGCAGCTTGGTGGTCAACCCCTACGAGCAGTACTTC	CASSLVVNPYEQYF
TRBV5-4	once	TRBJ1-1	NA	TGTGCCAGCAGCTTGAACGGAGGTAGGGCTGAAGCTTTCTTT	CASSLNGGRAEAFF
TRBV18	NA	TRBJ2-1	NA	TGTGCCAGCTCACCAGGGCTGCTAAGCTCCTACAATGAGCAGTTCTTC	CASSPGLLSSYNEQFF
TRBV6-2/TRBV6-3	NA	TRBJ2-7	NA	TGTGCCAGCAGTTACGCGGCACCCGGGACACCTGGGTCCTACGAGCAGTACTTC	CASSYAAPGTPGSYEQYF
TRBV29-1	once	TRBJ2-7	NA	TGCAGCGTTTTGTTATTGGGCAGGGGCTACGAGCAGTACTTC	CSVLLLGRGYEQYF
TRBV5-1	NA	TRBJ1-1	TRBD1	TGCGCCAGCAGCTTATTACAGGGGACGAACACTGAAGCTTTCTTT	CASSLLQGTNTEAFF
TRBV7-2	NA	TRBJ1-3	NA	TGTGCCAGCAGCTGGGACCCGATAGGATCTGGAAACACCATATATTTT	CASSWDPIGSGNTIYF
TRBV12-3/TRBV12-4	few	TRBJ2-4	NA	TGTGCCAGCAGTTTAGCGGGAAACATTCAGTACTTC	CASSLAGNIQYF
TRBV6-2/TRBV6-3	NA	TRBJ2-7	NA	TGTGCCAGCAGCTCGTTTTCCTACCCGGGTGAGCAGTACTTC	CASSSFSYPGEQYF
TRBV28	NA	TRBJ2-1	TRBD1	TGTGCCAGCAGTTTCGGGGCAGGGGGCCACAATGAGCAGTTCTTC	CASSFGAGGHNEQFF
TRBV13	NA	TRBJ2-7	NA	TGTGCCAGCAGCCCGGCGGGACAGAGCTCCTACGAGCAGTACTTC	CASSPAGQSSYEQYF
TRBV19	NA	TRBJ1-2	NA	TGTGCCAGTAGTGCCGGGACGGGATACTATGGCTACACCTTC	CASSAGTGYYGYTF
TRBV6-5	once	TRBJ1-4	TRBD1	TGTGCCAGCAGGCGGGACAGCTTAAGTGAAAAACTGTTTTTT	CASRRDSLSEKLFF